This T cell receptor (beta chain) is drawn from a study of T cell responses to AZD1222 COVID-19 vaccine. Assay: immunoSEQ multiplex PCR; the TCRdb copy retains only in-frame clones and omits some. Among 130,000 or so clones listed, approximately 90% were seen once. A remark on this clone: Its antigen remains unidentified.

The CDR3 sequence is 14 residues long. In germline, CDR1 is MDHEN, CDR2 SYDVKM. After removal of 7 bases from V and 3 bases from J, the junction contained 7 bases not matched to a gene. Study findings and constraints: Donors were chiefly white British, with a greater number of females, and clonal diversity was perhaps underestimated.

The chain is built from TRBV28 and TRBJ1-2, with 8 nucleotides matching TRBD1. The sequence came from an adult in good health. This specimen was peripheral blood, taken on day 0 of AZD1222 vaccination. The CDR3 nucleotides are TGTGCCAGCACTATGGACAGGGTCGACTATGGCTACACCTTC. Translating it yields CASTMDRVDYGYTF.